Here is one T cell receptor beta chain with its context. Its target is not known. A sample-barcoded 5' primer and a J-beta primer mix were used in a second PCR of roughly 6 to 12 cycles. TCRdb called the 5' RACE reads again in MiXCR, with one record for every CDR3 protein. The sample contains around 700,000 distinct CDR3 sequences, 25% of which appear only once. V lost 10 bases, J lost 6 bases, and 13 bases lay in between. Germline CDR1 is MNHNY and CDR2 is SVGAGI (reference sequence). The CDR3 sequence is 13 residues long. This sample is drawn from a study of blood T cells in healthy people across ages. Points from the study as a whole: It was held that the diversity estimates obtained from one million T cells were underestimates. There were more naive CD4+ cells and higher diversity in long-lived donors than in aged donors.

This sample also belongs to another study, concerning T cells of mothers and their children.

This TCR was recovered from a boy aged 10-17 years in good health. The sample consisted of blood. The V and J genes are TRBV6-6 and TRBJ2-6; weak D call: TRBD2 (6 bases). The CDR3 nucleotides read TGTGCCATGAACCCGGGAGCGGCCAACGTCCTGACTTTC. Amino acids: CAMNPGAANVLTF.